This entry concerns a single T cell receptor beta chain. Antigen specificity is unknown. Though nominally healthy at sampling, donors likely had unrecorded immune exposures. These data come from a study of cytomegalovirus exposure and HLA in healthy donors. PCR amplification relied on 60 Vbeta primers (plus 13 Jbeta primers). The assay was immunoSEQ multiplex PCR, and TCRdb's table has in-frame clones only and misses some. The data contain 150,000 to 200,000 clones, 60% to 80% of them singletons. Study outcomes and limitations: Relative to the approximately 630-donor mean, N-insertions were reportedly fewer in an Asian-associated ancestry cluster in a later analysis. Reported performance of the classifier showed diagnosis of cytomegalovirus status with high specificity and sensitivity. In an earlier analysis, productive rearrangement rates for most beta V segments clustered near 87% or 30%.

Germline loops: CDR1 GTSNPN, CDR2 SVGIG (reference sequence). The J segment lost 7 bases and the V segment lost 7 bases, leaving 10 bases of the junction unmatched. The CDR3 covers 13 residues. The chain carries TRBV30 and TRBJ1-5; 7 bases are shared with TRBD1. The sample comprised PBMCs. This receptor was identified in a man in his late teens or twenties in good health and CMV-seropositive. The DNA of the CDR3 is TGTGCCTCCAACCAGGGGGTTGGACAGCCCCAGCATTTT. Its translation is CASNQGVGQPQHF.